These 17 T cell receptor beta chains share one sample of origin, sequenced in a study of regulatory T cells in long-lasting Graves disease. Time point noted: persistent/refractory GD, antithyroid drugs over 5 years with positive TRAb. RNA isolated from PBMCs was used to make the TCR library. Sequencing libraries for TCR beta were prepared with iRepertoire HTBI primers and Arm-PCR of CDR3 regions. TCRdb re-called the multiplex PCR reads through MiXCR, storing one row per CDR3 protein. Counted here are about 450,000 distinct CDR3 sequences, less than 25% occurring once; the ten biggest clones make up approximately 26%. The sequences come from peripheral blood mononuclear cells (PBMCs), collected when the disease was refractory, from a patient treated with antithyroid drugs. The receptors were gathered from a female donor with Graves disease.

Turning to this clonotype: Germline and junction disagree at one end, which may indicate a read error. The gene calls are TRBV6-2 or TRBV6-3 and TRBJ2-7; TRBD1 or TRBD2 may be the D gene (5 bases each). The CDR3 runs 15 residues. Germline V gene lookup returns CDR1 MNHEY and CDR2 SVGEGT. As DNA, the CDR3 is TGTGCCAGCAGTTATAATCGCAGGGACGCCTACGGGCAGTACTTC. Translating gives CASSYNRRDAYGQYF.

The chain uses TRBV2 and TRBJ2-1, with 9 bases identical to TRBD2. Unmatched junction bases numbered 12, after V lost 3 bases and J lost 0 bases. CDR1 and CDR2 from the germline V gene are SNHLY and FYNNEI. The CDR3 is 19 amino acids. CDR3 region: CASSELKREALYSYNEQFF. As DNA, the CDR3 is TGTGCCAGCAGTGAGCTTAAGCGGGAGGCCCTCTACTCCTACAATGAGCAGTTCTTC.

This clonotype appeared a few times. The V call is TRBV25-1, the J call TRBJ2-5; D perhaps matches TRBD2 (6 bases). CDR3 length: 15 amino acids. V was trimmed by 5 bases and J by 6 bases, leaving 19 bases between them. CDR1 is MGHDK and CDR2 is SYGVNS in the germline V gene. CDR3 residues: CASSLGTGVGKTQYF. CDR3 bases: TGTGCCAGCAGTTTAGGGACTGGAGTAGGAAAGACCCAGTACTTC.

This clonotype occurred a few times. The rearrangement joins TRBV6-1 to TRBJ1-2; D unclear. Trimming shortened V by 7 bases and J by 0 bases, and 9 bases separated the two germline ends. The germline V gene has CDR1 MNHNS and CDR2 SASEGT. The CDR3 has 13 amino acids. Here the CDR3 reads CASTDGTNYGYTF. The CDR3 DNA follows: TGTGCCAGCACCGACGGGACTAACTATGGCTACACCTTC.

The table lists this clonotype with many counts. This chain connects TRBV11-2 to TRBJ2-7, with a possible D match to TRBD1 (6 bases). The germline V gene has CDR1 SGHAT and CDR2 FQNNGV. The CDR3 is 13 amino acids. V shed 2 bases and J shed 5 bases, with 10 bases lying between them. CDR3 nucleotide sequence: TGTGCCAGCAGCTTACGGACAGACCACGAGCAGTACTTC. Residues: CASSLRTDHEQYF.

The chain is built from TRBV15 and TRBJ1-1, with D possibly TRBD1 on 6 matching bases. The CDR3 runs to 15 residues. V lost 2 bases to trimming and J lost 1 base, with 11 bases between them. The V gene's germline CDR1 is LNHNV and CDR2 YYDKDF (reference sequence). CDR3 residues: CATSRQGNSNTEAFF. As DNA, the CDR3 is TGTGCCACCAGCAGACAGGGGAATTCGAACACTGAAGCTTTCTTT. The full variable domain, with the rest looked up from reference TRBV15 and TRBJ1-1, is DAMVIQNPRYQVTQFGKPVTLSCSQTLNHNVMYWYQQKSSQAPKLLFHYYDKDFNNEADTPDNFQSRRPNTSFCFLDIRSPGLGDTAMYLCATSRQGNSNTEAFFGQGTRLTVV.

The chain joins TRBV4-3 to TRBJ2-4; 9 bases agree with TRBD2. Germline-derived CDR1 and CDR2 are LGHNA and YSLEER. This CDR3 has 16 amino acids. J was trimmed by 0 bases and V by 0 bases; bases with no gene match: 0. Here the CDR3 reads CASSQELAGAKNIQYF. The CDR3 DNA is TGCGCCAGCAGCCAAGAACTAGCGGGAGCCAAAAACATTCAGTACTTC.

This clonotype occurred many times. The rearrangement links TRBV20-1 to TRBJ2-7; 9 bases fit TRBD2. The CDR3 is 16 amino acids. CDR1 and CDR2 from the germline V gene are DFQATT and SNEGSKA (reference sequence). Trimming cost V 3 bases and J 3 bases; bases outside gene matches: 12. The CDR3 sequence: CSASGRVAGDNYEQYF. DNA for the CDR3: TGCAGTGCTAGTGGGCGGGTAGCGGGAGATAACTACGAGCAGTACTTC.

A few counts support this clonotype. The chain recombines TRBV24-1 with TRBJ2-7, with a tentative D call TRBD1 (6 bases). The CDR3 is made up of 13 amino acids. CDR1 and CDR2 (germline): KGHDR, SFDVKD. The ends were cut back, 5 bases at V and 6 bases at J, with 13 bases in the middle. This CDR3 is CATSAGQLAEQYF. The CDR3 DNA is TGTGCCACCAGTGCTGGACAGTTGGCCGAGCAGTACTTC.

In its sample, this clonotype was seen a few times. The chain uses TRBV20-1 and TRBJ1-1, with TRBD1 as a possible D gene (5 bases). The ends were cut back, 4 bases at V and 1 base at J, with 7 bases in the middle. Germline V gives CDR1 DFQATT, CDR2 SNEGSKA (reference sequence). This CDR3 comprises 12 residues. CDR3 in amino acids: CSANRRNTEAFF. The CDR3 DNA follows: TGCAGTGCTAACAGGAGGAACACTGAAGCTTTCTTT.

This clonotype has ten or more counts. V usage is TRBV2 and J usage is TRBJ2-4, with D possibly matching TRBD2 (7 bases). The CDR3 consists of 16 residues. The V and J ends lost 7 bases and 5 bases respectively, with 21 bases between them. The germline V gene has CDR1 SNHLY and CDR2 FYNNEI. The CDR3 region is CASIYGGGGRENIQYF. CDR3 coding DNA: TGTGCCAGCATCTATGGGGGCGGGGGAAGGGAAAACATTCAGTACTTC.

The genes are TRBV6-1 and TRBJ2-7; a possible D gene is TRBD2 (5 bases). The V gene lost 6 bases and the J gene lost 1 base, with 16 bases spanning the gap. Looked up from germline, CDR1 is MNHNS and CDR2 is SASEGT. The CDR3 extends over 15 amino acids. The CDR3: CASSETRTLSYEQYF. CDR3 nucleotide sequence: TGTGCCAGCAGCGAAACCCGGACTTTATCCTACGAGCAGTACTTC.

The chain joins TRBV6-1 to TRBJ2-7, with D possibly being TRBD1 or TRBD2 (5 bases each). The V gene lost 6 bases and the J gene lost 3 bases, with 12 bases spanning the gap. This CDR3 has 13 amino acids. Looked up from germline, CDR1 is MNHNS and CDR2 is SASEGT. The CDR3 spells CASSWDVLYEQYF. The CDR3 DNA follows: TGTGCCAGCAGCTGGGACGTACTCTACGAGCAGTACTTC.

This clonotype was recorded a few times. The chain couples TRBV10-3 to TRBJ1-1; no reliable D call. Trimming stripped 8 bases from V and 1 base from J, with 14 bases between. The CDR3 spans 14 residues. Looked up from germline, CDR1 is ENHRY and CDR2 is SYGVKD. DNA for the CDR3: TGTGCCATCCAACCCCGGGTCCCGAACACTGAAGCTTTCTTT. Translation: CAIQPRVPNTEAFF.

The J gene is TRBJ2-7, the V gene TRBV6-5; perhaps TRBD1 as D (5 bases). This CDR3 region has 13 residues. The V end lost 2 bases, the J end lost 5 bases, and 10 bases lay between the germline ends. Germline V gives CDR1 MNHEY, CDR2 SVGAGI. The CDR3, as DNA: TGTGCCAGCAGTTACGGGGCGTTCAACGAGCAGTACTTC. Encoded protein: CASSYGAFNEQYF.

This clonotype has a count of ten or more. The J gene is TRBJ2-7, the V gene TRBV30; the D is unclear. V lost 0 bases and J 0 bases, leaving 12 bases between the germline ends. Germline assignment: CDR1 GTSNPN and CDR2 SVGIG (reference sequence). CDR3 length equals 15 residues. CDR3 sequence reads: CAWSVVGPHSYEQYF. The CDR3 DNA is TGTGCCTGGAGTGTAGTGGGTCCACACTCCTACGAGCAGTACTTC.

Comment on this clonotype: A clone one base away is much larger, so this may be a read error. The J gene is TRBJ1-1, the V gene TRBV28; 7 bases are shared with TRBD1. Germline V gene lookup returns CDR1 MDHEN and CDR2 SYDVKM. CDR3 size: 13 residues. The CDR3: CACSQSMGQKAFF. CDR3 nucleotides: TGTGCCTGCAGTCAGAGCATGGGACAGAAGGCTTTCTTT.